This T cell receptor (beta chain) is from a study of blood T cell repertoires in COVID-19 (TCRdb year 2020). With regard to the full study: Samples from collaborators originated in the United States, Italy and Spain and spanned both the acute and convalescent phases of COVID-19. Nearly every sample came with metadata listing a de-identified subject ID, COVID-19 status, age in years and sex. Samples came from the ongoing ImmuneRACE study (first 160 participants) plus 1,254 subjects from 6 global collaborators. The repertoires were released in a freely available public database meant as a resource for research on the immune response to SARS-CoV-2. The prospective study material was composed of cDNA or gDNA derived from T cells, B-cell-depleted T cells, or PBMCs. Where HLA class I and class II types were available, the types were taken from metadata supplied by the sample provider, not from assay-based typing. Deeply sampled blood TCRbeta repertoires from subjects exposed to, actively infected with, or recovered from COVID-19 were included in the dataset.

Beyond this particular receptor, the publication reports: How much clinical and demographic metadata was included differed by source and by participant, and the metadata was provided uncurated.

The immunoSEQ Assay, a bias-controlled multiplex PCR, was used to amplify TCRbeta CDR3 regions from genomic DNA. Concerning the study's data processing: The number of nucleated cells in each sample was estimated from the amplification of reference gene primers within the assay. Sequence reads were collapsed and filtered to measure the absolute abundance of every unique TCRbeta CDR3 rearrangement. For each sample, productive Simpson clonality was calculated as the square root of Simpson's diversity index over productive rearrangements. TCRdb re-hosts the immuneACCESS table, in-frame sequences only. Its copies lack some clones; in the studies checked, an unresolved V gene accounts for under half of them, and the cause for the rest is not known. V and J calls and clone size are given by that table; D and trimming were obtained from the DNA. The sample table shows roughly 400,000 clones, and around 87% are seen once. The top ten constitute roughly 2.1% of the sample.

The germline V gene gives CDR1 as MDHEN and CDR2 as SYDVKM. The CDR3 sequence holds 16 residues, the cysteine and phenylalanine included. Solely the CDR3 DNA is kept, with 48 bases framed from the first base. Germline trimming: 5 bases from V, 5 bases from J; junction bases outside gene matches: 9. In regard to this clone: Its antigen is still unknown. One base away there is no much larger clone; base qualities are not given.

One collaborating source in Seattle enrolled patients while the patients were actively infected and followed the patients over time throughout the course of disease. Whole blood was collected in K2EDTA tubes by collaborating institutions according to the institutions' own protocols. For TCRbeta analysis, collaborator samples were shipped as frozen whole blood, as isolated PBMCs, or as DNA extracted from either sample type. This receptor chain uses TRBV28 and TRBJ1-5, with TRBD1 matching 10 junction bases. Material: peripheral blood. The TCR originated in a woman aged 55-70 years with COVID-19, enrolled during active disease. Here is the DNA: TGTGCCAGCAGTCCTGGGACAGGGGTTACATATCAGCCCCAGCATTTT. Translation gives CASSPGTGVTYQPQHF.